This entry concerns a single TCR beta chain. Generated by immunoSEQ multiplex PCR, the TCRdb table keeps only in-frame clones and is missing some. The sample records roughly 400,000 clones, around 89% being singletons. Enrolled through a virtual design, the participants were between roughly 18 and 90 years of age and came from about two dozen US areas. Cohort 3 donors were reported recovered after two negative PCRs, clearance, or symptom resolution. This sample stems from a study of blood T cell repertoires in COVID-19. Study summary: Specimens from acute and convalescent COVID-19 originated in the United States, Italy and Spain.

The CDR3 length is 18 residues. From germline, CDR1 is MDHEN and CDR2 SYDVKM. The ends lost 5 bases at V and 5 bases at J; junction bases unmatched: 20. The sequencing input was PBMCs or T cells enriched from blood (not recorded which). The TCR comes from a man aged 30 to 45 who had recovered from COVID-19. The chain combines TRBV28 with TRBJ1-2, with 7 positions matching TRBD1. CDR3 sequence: CASSTETPGQNGEYGYTF. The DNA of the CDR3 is TGTGCCAGCAGTACTGAGACCCCGGGACAGAACGGAGAGTATGGCTACACCTTC.